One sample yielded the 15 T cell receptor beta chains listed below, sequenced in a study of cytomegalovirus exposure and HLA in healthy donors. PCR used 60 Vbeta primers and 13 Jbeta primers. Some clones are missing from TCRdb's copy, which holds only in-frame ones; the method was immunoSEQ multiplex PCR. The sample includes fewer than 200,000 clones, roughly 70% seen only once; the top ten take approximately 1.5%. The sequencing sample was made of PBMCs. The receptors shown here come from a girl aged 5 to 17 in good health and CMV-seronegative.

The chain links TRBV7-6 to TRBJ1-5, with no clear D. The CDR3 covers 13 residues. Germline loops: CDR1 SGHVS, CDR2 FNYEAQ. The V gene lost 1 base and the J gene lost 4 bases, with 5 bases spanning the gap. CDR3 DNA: TGTGCCAGCAGCTTAGACGGGAATCAGCCCCAGCATTTT. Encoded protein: CASSLDGNQPQHF.

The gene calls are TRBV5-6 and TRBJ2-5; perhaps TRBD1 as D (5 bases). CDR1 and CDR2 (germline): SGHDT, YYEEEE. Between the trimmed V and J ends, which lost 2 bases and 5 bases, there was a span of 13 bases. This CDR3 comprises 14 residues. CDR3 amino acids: CASSFRGLRETQYF. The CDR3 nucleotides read TGTGCCAGCAGCTTTAGGGGCCTCCGTGAGACCCAGTACTTC. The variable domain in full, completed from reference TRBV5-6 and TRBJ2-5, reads DAGVTQSPTHLIKTRGQQVTLRCSPKSGHDTVSWYQQALGQGPQFIFQYYEEEERQRGNFPDRFSGHQFPNYSSELNVNALLLGDSALYLCASSFRGLRETQYFGPGTRLLVL.

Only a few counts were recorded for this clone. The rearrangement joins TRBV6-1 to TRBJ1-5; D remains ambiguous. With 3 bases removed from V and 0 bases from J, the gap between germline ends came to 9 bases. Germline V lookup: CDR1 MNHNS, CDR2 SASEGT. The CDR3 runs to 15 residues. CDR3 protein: CASSDRPDSNQPQHF. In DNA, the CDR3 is TGTGCCAGCAGTGACCGCCCAGATAGCAATCAGCCCCAGCATTTT.

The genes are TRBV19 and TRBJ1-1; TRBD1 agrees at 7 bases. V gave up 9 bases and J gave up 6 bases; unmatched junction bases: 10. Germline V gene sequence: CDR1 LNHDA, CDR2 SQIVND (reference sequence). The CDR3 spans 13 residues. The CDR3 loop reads CARYRGLDAEAFF. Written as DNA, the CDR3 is TGTGCCAGATACAGGGGCTTGGACGCTGAAGCTTTCTTT.

In nucleotides, the CDR3 is TGTGCCAGTAGTATCGGAAGACAGGTGGTTATGGACTATGGCTACACCTTC. It is translated as CASSIGRQVVMDYGYTF. J is TRBJ1-2 and V is TRBV19; possibly TRBD1 for D (6 bases). The germline gives CDR1 LNHDA, CDR2 SQIVND (reference sequence). Trimming stripped 3 bases from V and 3 bases from J, with 20 bases between. The CDR3 spans 17 residues. Complete variable domain (other parts from reference TRBV19 and TRBJ1-2): DGGITQSPKYLFRKEGQNVTLSCEQNLNHDAMYWYRQDPGQGLRLIYYSQIVNDFQKGDIAEGYSVSREKKESFPLTVTSAQKNPTAFYLCASSIGRQVVMDYGYTFGSGTRLTVV.

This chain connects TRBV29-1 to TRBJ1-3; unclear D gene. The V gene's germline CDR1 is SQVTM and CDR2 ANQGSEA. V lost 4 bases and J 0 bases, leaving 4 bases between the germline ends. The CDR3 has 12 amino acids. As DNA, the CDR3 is TGCAGCGTTGTTTACTCTGGAAACACCATATATTTT. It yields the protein CSVVYSGNTIYF.

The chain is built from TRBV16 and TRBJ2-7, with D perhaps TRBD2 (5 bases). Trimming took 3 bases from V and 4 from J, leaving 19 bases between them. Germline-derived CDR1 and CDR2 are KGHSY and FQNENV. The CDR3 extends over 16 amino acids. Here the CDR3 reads CASSQEFGLGDYEQYF. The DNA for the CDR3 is TGTGCCAGCAGCCAGGAGTTCGGACTGGGCGATTACGAGCAGTACTTC.

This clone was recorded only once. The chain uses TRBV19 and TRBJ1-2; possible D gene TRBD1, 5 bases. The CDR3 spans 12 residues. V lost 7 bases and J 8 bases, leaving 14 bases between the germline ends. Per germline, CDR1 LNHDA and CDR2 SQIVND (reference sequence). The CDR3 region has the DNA TGTGCCAGTACCGCAGGGTGGGAAGGCTACACCTTC. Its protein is CASTAGWEGYTF.

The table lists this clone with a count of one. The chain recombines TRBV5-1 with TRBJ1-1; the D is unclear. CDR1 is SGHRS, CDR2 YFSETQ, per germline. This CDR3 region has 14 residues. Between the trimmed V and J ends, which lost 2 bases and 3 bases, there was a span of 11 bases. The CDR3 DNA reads TGCGCCAGCAGCTTTGGAGGGATCGACACTGAAGCTTTCTTT. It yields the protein CASSFGGIDTEAFF.

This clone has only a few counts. CDR3: CASSQAASTDPNYGYTF. Here the CDR3 DNA reads TGCGCCAGCAGCCAAGCGGCCTCCACAGACCCTAACTATGGCTACACCTTC. The V call is TRBV4-1, the J call TRBJ1-2; D gene ambiguous. Germline V CDR1 and CDR2: MGHRA, YSYEKL. V was shortened by 1 base and J by 0 bases, with 15 bases between the two germline ends. The length of the CDR3 is 17 residues.

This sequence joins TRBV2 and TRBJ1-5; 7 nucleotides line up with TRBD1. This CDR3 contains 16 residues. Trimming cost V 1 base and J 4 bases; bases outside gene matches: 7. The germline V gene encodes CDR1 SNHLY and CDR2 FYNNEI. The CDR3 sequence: CASSEDPGTENQPQHF. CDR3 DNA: TGTGCCAGCAGTGAAGATCCAGGGACAGAGAATCAGCCCCAGCATTTT. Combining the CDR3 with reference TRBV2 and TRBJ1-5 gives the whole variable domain EPEVTQTPSHQVTQMGQEVILRCVPISNHLYFYWYRQILGQKVEFLVSFYNNEISEKSEIFDDQFSVERPDGSNFTLKIRSTKLEDSAMYFCASSEDPGTENQPQHFGDGTRLSIL.

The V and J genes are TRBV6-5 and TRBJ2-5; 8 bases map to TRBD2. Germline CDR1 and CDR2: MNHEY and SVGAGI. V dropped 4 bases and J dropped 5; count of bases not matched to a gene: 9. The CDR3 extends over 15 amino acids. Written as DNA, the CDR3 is TGTGCCAGCAGTTCTCCGGGGGGGGCTGGTGAGACCCAGTACTTC. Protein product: CASSSPGGAGETQYF.

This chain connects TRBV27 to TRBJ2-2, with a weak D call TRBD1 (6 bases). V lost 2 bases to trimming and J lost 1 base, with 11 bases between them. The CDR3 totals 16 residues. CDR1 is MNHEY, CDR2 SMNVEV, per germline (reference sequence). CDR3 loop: CASSLGQGMNTGELFF. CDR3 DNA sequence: TGTGCCAGCAGTTTAGGTCAGGGGATGAACACCGGGGAGCTGTTTTTT.

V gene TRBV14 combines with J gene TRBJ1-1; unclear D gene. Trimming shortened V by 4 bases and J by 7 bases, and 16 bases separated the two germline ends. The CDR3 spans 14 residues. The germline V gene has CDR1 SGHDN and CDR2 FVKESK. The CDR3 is CASSPNLVLSEAFF. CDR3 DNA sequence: TGTGCCAGCAGCCCTAACCTGGTCCTGAGTGAAGCTTTCTTT.

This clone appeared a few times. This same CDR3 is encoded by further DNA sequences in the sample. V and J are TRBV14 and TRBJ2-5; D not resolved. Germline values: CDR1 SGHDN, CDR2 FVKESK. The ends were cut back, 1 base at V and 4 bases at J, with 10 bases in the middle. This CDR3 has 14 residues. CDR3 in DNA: TGTGCCAGCAGCCAAGGGGCTGGGCTAGAGACCCAGTACTTC. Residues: CASSQGAGLETQYF.